Listed below are T cell receptor beta chains from one sample, sequenced in a study of beta chain features in type 1 diabetes. Profiling relied on immunoSEQ multiplex PCR, and the TCRdb table lists in-frame clones only, not all of them. Among over 100,000 clones listed, 40% were seen once. Sequenced: stem cell memory CD4+ T cells from blood. The receptor source for this set is a woman aged 18-30 years in good health. CDR3s include the opening cysteine and the closing phenylalanine or tryptophan. A D gene is named only where the DNA matches it firmly. Only part of the rows carry a size: once, few, many, or a class if the clone is expanded.

clone size,J gene,D gene,V gene,CDR3 DNA,CDR3 protein
-,TRBJ2-5,-,TRBV7-9,TGTGCCAGCAGCTCCACGCAGGGAGGGGGAAAAGAGACCCAGTACTTC,CASSSTQGGGKETQYF
few,TRBJ2-7,-,TRBV7-2,TGTGCCAGCAGCTTAATAGGGACGGGACACTACGAGCAGTACTTC,CASSLIGTGHYEQYF
few,TRBJ2-3,-,TRBV4-1,TGCGCCAGCAGCCAAATGAGGGCTCCAGCGACGCAGTATTTT,CASSQMRAPATQYF
-,TRBJ2-1,-,TRBV5-1,TGCGCCAGCAGCGGCGGACTAACAACCTCCTACAATGAGCAGTTCTTC,CASSGGLTTSYNEQFF
-,TRBJ2-1,TRBD2,TRBV7-3,TGTGCCAGCAGCTCCCTAGCGGCTTCCTACAATGAGCAGTTCTTC,CASSSLAASYNEQFF
-,TRBJ2-7,TRBD1,TRBV27,TGTGCCAGCAGTTCTTCTGGACAGGGGACATACGAGCAGTACTTC,CASSSSGQGTYEQYF
few,TRBJ1-2,-,TRBV28,TGTGCCAGCAAAAGGGGCGGTGACTATGGCTACACCTTC,CASKRGGDYGYTF
few,TRBJ2-5,TRBD2,TRBV5-4,TGTGCCAGCAGCCCGGGACTAGCGGGAGTCGAGACCCAGTACTTC,CASSPGLAGVETQYF
few,TRBJ2-7,TRBD2,TRBV7-9,TGTGCCAGCAGCGCGCGACTAGCGGGAGGCGGGTTGCAGTACTTC,CASSARLAGGGLQYF
-,TRBJ2-7,TRBD1,TRBV5-1,TGCGCCAGCAGCTCACAGGGGTCCCACGAGCAGTACTTC,CASSSQGSHEQYF
-,TRBJ1-5,-,TRBV28,TGTGCCAGCAGGCGGGGGGGCAATCAGCCCCAGCATTTT,CASRRGGNQPQHF